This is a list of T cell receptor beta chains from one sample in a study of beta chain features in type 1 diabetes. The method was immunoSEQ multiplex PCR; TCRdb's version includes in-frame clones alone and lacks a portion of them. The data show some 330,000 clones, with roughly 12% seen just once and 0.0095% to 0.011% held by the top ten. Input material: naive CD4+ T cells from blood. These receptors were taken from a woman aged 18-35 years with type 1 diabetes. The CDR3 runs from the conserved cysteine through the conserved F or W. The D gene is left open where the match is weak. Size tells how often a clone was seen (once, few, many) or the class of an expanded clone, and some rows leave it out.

cdr3_aa: CASSLGGKVSWGGYTF
cdr3_nt: TGTGCCAGCAGCCTGGGAGGGAAGGTTTCCTGGGGTGGCTACACCTTC
d_call: .
clone_size: .
j_call: TRBJ1-2
v_call: TRBV28

cdr3_aa: CASSREASYGYTF
cdr3_nt: TGTGCCAGCAGCCGCGAAGCGTCCTATGGCTACACCTTC
d_call: .
clone_size: few
j_call: TRBJ1-2
v_call: TRBV7-9

cdr3_aa: CASSASVSYQETQYF
cdr3_nt: TGTGCCAGCAGCGCTAGCGTGTCCTACCAAGAGACCCAGTACTTC
d_call: .
clone_size: .
j_call: TRBJ2-5
v_call: TRBV7-9

cdr3_aa: CASSPLAGANVLTF
cdr3_nt: TGTGCCAGCAGCCCCTTGGCAGGGGCCAACGTCCTGACTTTC
d_call: .
clone_size: .
j_call: TRBJ2-6
v_call: TRBV6-5

cdr3_aa: CAWSVQGLGEPQHF
cdr3_nt: TGTGCCTGGAGTGTACAGGGCCTTGGGGAGCCCCAGCATTTT
d_call: .
clone_size: few
j_call: TRBJ1-5
v_call: TRBV30

cdr3_aa: CASTRERTTYEQYF
cdr3_nt: TGTGCCAGCACCCGGGAGCGGACCACCTACGAGCAGTACTTC
d_call: .
clone_size: few
j_call: TRBJ2-7
v_call: TRBV5-6

cdr3_aa: CASSTAGTSSEQYF
cdr3_nt: TGTGCCAGCAGCACCGCCGGGACTAGCAGCGAGCAGTACTTC
d_call: TRBD2
clone_size: .
j_call: TRBJ2-7
v_call: TRBV7-8

cdr3_aa: CAWSVRSRQPQHF
cdr3_nt: TGTGCCTGGAGTGTACGTTCGCGGCAGCCCCAGCATTTT
d_call: .
clone_size: few
j_call: TRBJ1-5
v_call: TRBV30

cdr3_aa: CAWVKRVGPYEQYF
cdr3_nt: TGTGCCTGGGTCAAGAGGGTGGGTCCCTACGAGCAGTACTTC
d_call: .
clone_size: .
j_call: TRBJ2-7
v_call: TRBV30

cdr3_aa: CASSDTGLAGGHGQFF
cdr3_nt: TGTGCCAGCAGCGACACGGGACTAGCGGGGGGGCATGGGCAGTTCTTC
d_call: TRBD2
clone_size: few
j_call: TRBJ2-1
v_call: TRBV7-9

cdr3_aa: CASSDLGSGDTEAFF
cdr3_nt: TGTGCCAGCAGTGATTTGGGGAGTGGGGACACTGAAGCTTTCTTT
d_call: .
clone_size: .
j_call: TRBJ1-1
v_call: TRBV2

cdr3_aa: CASSFNHGQAPGF
cdr3_nt: TGTGCCAGCAGCTTTAACCATGGACAGGCCCCAGGCTTT
d_call: TRBD1
clone_size: .
j_call: TRBJ1-6
v_call: TRBV7-2

cdr3_aa: CASSYEPGDYGYTF
cdr3_nt: TGTGCCAGCAGTTACGAGCCAGGGGACTATGGCTACACCTTC
d_call: .
clone_size: .
j_call: TRBJ1-2
v_call: TRBV6-5

cdr3_aa: CASSSTGTNEKLFF
cdr3_nt: TGCGCCAGCAGCTCCACAGGGACCAATGAAAAACTGTTTTTT
d_call: .
clone_size: .
j_call: TRBJ1-4
v_call: TRBV4-3

cdr3_aa: CASSEQENTGELFF
cdr3_nt: TGTGCCAGCTCCGAACAGGAGAACACCGGGGAGCTGTTTTTT
d_call: .
clone_size: .
j_call: TRBJ2-2
v_call: TRBV18

cdr3_aa: CASSFLRKSVYEQYF
cdr3_nt: TGTGCCAGCAGCTTCCTTCGCAAATCGGTCTACGAGCAGTACTTC
d_call: .
clone_size: .
j_call: TRBJ2-7
v_call: TRBV7-9

cdr3_aa: CSAREETQYF
cdr3_nt: TGCAGTGCCAGGGAAGAGACCCAGTACTTC
d_call: .
clone_size: few
j_call: TRBJ2-5
v_call: TRBV20-1

cdr3_aa: CASSLGPGGRGEQYF
cdr3_nt: TGTGCCAGCAGTTTGGGTCCGGGAGGGCGGGGCGAGCAGTACTTC
d_call: TRBD2
clone_size: .
j_call: TRBJ2-7
v_call: TRBV6-6

cdr3_aa: CASSKGTSGPGQQFF
cdr3_nt: TGTGCCAGCAGCAAAGGGACTAGCGGACCAGGACAGCAGTTCTTC
d_call: TRBD2
clone_size: few
j_call: TRBJ2-1
v_call: TRBV7-9

cdr3_aa: CASSSRRGETQYF
cdr3_nt: TGTGCCAGCAGCTCCAGGAGGGGAGAGACCCAGTACTTC
d_call: .
clone_size: .
j_call: TRBJ2-5
v_call: TRBV7-2

cdr3_aa: CASSQAGGSLETQYF
cdr3_nt: TGCGCCAGCAGCCAAGCTGGGGGGAGCCTAGAGACCCAGTACTTC
d_call: .
clone_size: few
j_call: TRBJ2-5
v_call: TRBV4-3

cdr3_aa: CASSIEATNHVLLPQHF
cdr3_nt: TGTGCCAGTAGTATAGAAGCTACTAACCACGTCCTCTTGCCCCAGCATTTT
d_call: .
clone_size: .
j_call: TRBJ1-5
v_call: TRBV19

cdr3_aa: CAISEPPRRTQEQFF
cdr3_nt: TGTGCCATCAGTGAGCCACCTCGACGGACACAAGAGCAGTTCTTC
d_call: .
clone_size: .
j_call: TRBJ2-1
v_call: TRBV10-3

cdr3_aa: CASGGRNQPQHF
cdr3_nt: TGTGCCTCGGGAGGCCGCAATCAGCCCCAGCATTTT
d_call: .
clone_size: .
j_call: TRBJ1-5
v_call: TRBV9

cdr3_aa: CASSSFLRGQDEQYF
cdr3_nt: TGTGCCAGCAGTTCATTCCTCAGGGGGCAGGACGAGCAGTACTTC
d_call: TRBD1
clone_size: .
j_call: TRBJ2-7
v_call: TRBV27

cdr3_aa: CASSVREANEKLFF
cdr3_nt: TGTGCCAGCAGCGTCAGGGAGGCTAATGAAAAACTGTTTTTT
d_call: .
clone_size: few
j_call: TRBJ1-4
v_call: TRBV9

cdr3_aa: CASSLSQGYEQYF
cdr3_nt: TGTGCCAGCAGTTTGAGTCAGGGGTATGAGCAGTACTTC
d_call: .
clone_size: few
j_call: TRBJ2-7
v_call: TRBV27

cdr3_aa: CASSQEPGQGEKLFF
cdr3_nt: TGCGCCAGCAGCCAGGAACCGGGACAGGGTGAAAAACTGTTTTTT
d_call: TRBD1
clone_size: .
j_call: TRBJ1-4
v_call: TRBV4-3

cdr3_aa: CASSLAGTYNEQFF
cdr3_nt: TGCGCCAGCAGCTTGGCCGGGACCTACAATGAGCAGTTCTTC
d_call: .
clone_size: .
j_call: TRBJ2-1
v_call: TRBV5-1

cdr3_aa: CASSSRTRGETQYF
cdr3_nt: TGTGCCAGCAGCTCCCGGACTAGAGGGGAGACCCAGTACTTC
d_call: TRBD2
clone_size: few
j_call: TRBJ2-5
v_call: TRBV5-4

cdr3_aa: CASSFVSGREHEQFF
cdr3_nt: TGTGCCAGCAGCTTTGTTAGCGGGAGGGAGCATGAGCAGTTCTTC
d_call: TRBD2
clone_size: few
j_call: TRBJ2-1
v_call: TRBV7-3

cdr3_aa: CASSLLASNEQFF
cdr3_nt: TGTGCCAGCAGCTTATTGGCCAGCAATGAGCAGTTCTTC
d_call: .
clone_size: few
j_call: TRBJ2-1
v_call: TRBV7-2